The clone carrying this TCR beta chain has only a few counts. What it binds is not known. V lost 5 bases and J lost 3, with 13 bases in between. This CDR3 is 14 amino acids long. The V gene's germline CDR1 is SGHAT and CDR2 FQNNGV. Isolated RNA was reverse transcribed in full, so expressed TCRB transcripts were sequenced. Data came from immunoSEQ multiplex PCR; TCRdb stores just in-frame clones and leaves some out. This sample has 250,000 to 350,000 clones, with around 16% found just once. The data are from a study of beta chain features in type 1 diabetes. The study, taken as a whole, reports: Insertions at VDJ junctions were less frequent in type 1 diabetes patients. These patients also deleted more nucleotides at the same junctions. TCRB CDR3s were moderately but significantly shorter in Type 1 diabetes patients in all four CD4+ subsets.

The sample taken for sequencing was naive CD4+ T cells from blood. The V gene is TRBV11-2, the J gene TRBJ1-2; possibly TRBD1 for D (5 bases). This TCR came from a man aged 18 to 29 with type 1 diabetes. The DNA for the CDR3 is TGTGCCAGCAGCCCAGACACAGGCTACTATGGCTACACCTTC. This gives the protein CASSPDTGYYGYTF.